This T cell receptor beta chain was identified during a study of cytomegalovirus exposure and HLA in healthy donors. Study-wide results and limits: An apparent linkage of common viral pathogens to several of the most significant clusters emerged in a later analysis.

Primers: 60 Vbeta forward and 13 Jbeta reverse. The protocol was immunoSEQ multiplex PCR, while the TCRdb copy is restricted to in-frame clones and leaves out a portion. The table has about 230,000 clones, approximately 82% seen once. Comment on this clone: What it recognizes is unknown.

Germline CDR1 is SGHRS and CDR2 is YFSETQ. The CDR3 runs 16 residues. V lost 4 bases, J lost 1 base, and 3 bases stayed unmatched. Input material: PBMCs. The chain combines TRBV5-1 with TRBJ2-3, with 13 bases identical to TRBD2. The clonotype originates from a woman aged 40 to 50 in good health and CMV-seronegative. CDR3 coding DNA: TGCGCCAGCAGCACTGGACTAGCGGGGGGCACAGATACGCAGTATTTT. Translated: CASSTGLAGGTDTQYF.